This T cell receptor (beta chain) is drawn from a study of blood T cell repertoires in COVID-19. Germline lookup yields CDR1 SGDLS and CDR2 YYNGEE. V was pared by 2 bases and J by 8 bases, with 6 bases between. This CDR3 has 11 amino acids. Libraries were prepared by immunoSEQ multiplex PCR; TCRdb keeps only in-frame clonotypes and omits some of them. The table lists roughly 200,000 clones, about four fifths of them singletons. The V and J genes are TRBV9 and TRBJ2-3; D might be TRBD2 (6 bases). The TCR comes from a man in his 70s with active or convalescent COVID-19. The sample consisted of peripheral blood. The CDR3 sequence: CASSVEGTQYF. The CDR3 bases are TGTGCCAGCAGCGTGGAGGGTACGCAGTATTTT.